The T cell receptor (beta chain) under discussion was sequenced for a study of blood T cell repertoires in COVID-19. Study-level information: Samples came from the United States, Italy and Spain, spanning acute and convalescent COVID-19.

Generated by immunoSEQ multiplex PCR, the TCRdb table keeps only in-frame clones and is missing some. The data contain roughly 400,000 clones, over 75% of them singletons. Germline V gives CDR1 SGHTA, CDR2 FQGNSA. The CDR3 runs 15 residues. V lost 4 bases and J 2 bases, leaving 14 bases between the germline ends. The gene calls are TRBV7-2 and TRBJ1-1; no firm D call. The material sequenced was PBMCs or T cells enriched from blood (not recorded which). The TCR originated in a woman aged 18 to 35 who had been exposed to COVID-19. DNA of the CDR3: TGTGCCAGCAGCTCGAGGGCCGCCGACAACACTGAAGCTTTCTTT. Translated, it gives CASSSRAADNTEAFF.